This T cell receptor (beta chain) originates from a study of control samples from healthy donors and cancer patients. The length of the CDR3 is 14 residues. The germline V gene encodes CDR1 SQVTM and CDR2 ANQGSEA. V lost 5 bases and J 5 bases, leaving 18 bases between the germline ends. Method: immunoSEQ multiplex PCR; TCRdb's copy keeps in-frame clones and lacks some. The profile covers about 95,000 clones, with 85% appearing a single time and approximately 19% taken by the ten largest. Sequenced material: blood. This TCR was sampled from a man between 25 and 39 years old in good health. V usage is TRBV29-1 and J usage is TRBJ1-1; D call uncertain. DNA for the CDR3: TGCAGCGTTCTTAGGAGGTCCTCGAGGACTGAAGCTTTCTTT. Its translation is CSVLRRSSRTEAFF.